Listed here are 23 T cell receptor beta chains from one sample, sequenced in a study of early T cells in non-severe SARS-CoV-2 infection. MiXCR, applied by TCRdb to the 5' RACE reads, yields one record per CDR3 protein. The repertoire consists of about 77,000 distinct CDR3 sequences, with roughly a sixth occurring once and the leading ten covering around 2.6%. The sample comprised whole blood. These TCRs come from an adult who was a healthcare worker with PCR-confirmed SARS-CoV-2 infection or an uninfected control (not recorded which).

This clonotype has just a few counts. One junction end does not reproduce the germline sequence, and a read error may be involved. This chain connects TRBV10-3 to TRBJ1-2; unclear D gene. This CDR3 is built from 13 residues. CDR1 ENHRY and CDR2 SYGVKD come from the germline V gene. DNA of the CDR3: TGTGCCTTCAGGCAGGAACCCAACTATGGCTACACCTTC. Its protein product is CAFRQEPNYGYTF.

This clonotype was seen a few times. V gene TRBV9 combines with J gene TRBJ2-1; 7 bases map to TRBD2. V trimming: 0 bases; J trimming: 6 bases; junction bases outside the gene matches: 12. CDR1 is SGDLS and CDR2 is YYNGEE in the germline V gene. The CDR3 is made up of 17 amino acids. This chain's CDR3 is CASSVGPLHSGGNEQFF. The CDR3 bases are TGTGCCAGCAGCGTAGGGCCTCTGCATTCGGGGGGCAATGAGCAGTTCTTC.

This clonotype has more than one count but fewer than ten. V gene TRBV6-5 combines with J gene TRBJ2-2; D possibly corresponds to TRBD1 (5 bases). With 6 bases removed from V and 7 bases from J, the gap between germline ends came to 9 bases. CDR1 and CDR2 from the germline V gene are MNHEY and SVGAGI. The CDR3 runs to 12 residues. CDR3 bases: TGTGCCAGCAGCAGGGAAATCGGGGAGCTGTTTTTT. Protein sequence: CASSREIGELFF.

This clonotype occurred once. J is TRBJ1-1 and V is TRBV24-1; no firm D call. The CDR3 covers 13 residues. The V and J ends lost 3 bases and 1 base respectively, with 5 bases between them. Germline CDR1 KGHDR, CDR2 SFDVKD. The CDR3 spells CATSDSGNTEAFF. The CDR3 DNA follows: TGTGCCACCAGTGATAGTGGGAACACTGAAGCTTTCTTT.

The sample holds many counts of this clonotype. V is TRBV29-1 and J is TRBJ2-5, with 8 bases matching TRBD2. In germline, CDR1 is SQVTM, CDR2 ANQGSEA. V dropped 4 bases and J dropped 0; count of bases not matched to a gene: 4. The CDR3 runs 14 residues. The CDR3 sequence is CSVALAGHQETQYF. The CDR3 nucleotides are TGCAGCGTTGCCCTAGCGGGTCACCAAGAGACCCAGTACTTC.

This clonotype was picked up a small number of times. V is TRBV5-5 and J is TRBJ1-1, with D unresolved. From germline, CDR1 is SGHKS and CDR2 YYEKEE (reference sequence). V lost 3 bases and J lost 3, with 9 bases in between. The CDR3 length is 13 residues. CDR3 bases: TGTGCCAGCAGCTCAGACACCTACACTGAAGCTTTCTTT. Translating gives CASSSDTYTEAFF.

V is TRBV7-9 and J is TRBJ2-1; 9 positions match TRBD2. Trimming took 6 bases from V and 6 from J; bases not matched to a gene: 6. The CDR3 runs to 14 residues. From germline, CDR1 is SEHNR and CDR2 FQNEAQ (reference sequence). CDR3 sequence: CASRRASGANEQFF. The DNA for the CDR3 is TGTGCCAGCAGGAGGGCTAGCGGGGCCAATGAGCAGTTCTTC.

This clonotype was seen just once. V is TRBV29-1 and J is TRBJ2-7; possible D gene TRBD2, 5 bases. Between the trimmed V and J ends, which lost 3 bases and 7 bases, there was a span of 10 bases. Germline CDR1 is SQVTM and CDR2 is ANQGSEA. The CDR3 runs 11 residues. The CDR3 region is CSVDRGREQYF. DNA for the CDR3: TGCAGCGTTGACCGTGGGAGAGAGCAGTACTTC.

This chain uses TRBV14 with TRBJ1-2; D unresolved. CDR1 SGHDN and CDR2 FVKESK come from the germline V gene. Deletions cut 4 bases from V and 4 bases from J, with 7 bases between. The length of the CDR3 is 12 residues. In nucleotides, the CDR3 is TGTGCCAGCAGCCCTTCGTCCTATGGCTACACCTTC. This gives the protein CASSPSSYGYTF.

This clonotype was found a few times. V gene TRBV30 combines with J gene TRBJ2-7; D possibly uses TRBD1 or TRBD2 (5 bases each). V was trimmed by 8 bases and J by 7 bases, leaving 24 bases between them. Germline CDR1 is GTSNPN and CDR2 is SVGIG (reference sequence). CDR3 length: 14 amino acids. The CDR3 DNA reads as TGTGCCCGGGGAAGGGTAGGGACCAGTCAAGAGCAGTACTTC. Translating gives CARGRVGTSQEQYF.

The chain has TRBV11-2 and TRBJ2-1; 10 nucleotides agree with TRBD1. Per the germline V gene, CDR1 is SGHAT and CDR2 is FQNNGV. CDR3 size: 15 residues. J was trimmed by 8 bases and V by 4 bases; bases with no gene match: 8. The CDR3 here is CASSSPGQGFHEQFF. The CDR3 DNA reads as TGTGCCAGCAGCTCACCGGGACAGGGGTTCCATGAGCAGTTCTTC.

This chain joins TRBV24-1 and TRBJ2-1; TRBD1 or TRBD2 may be the D gene (5 bases each). Looked up from germline, CDR1 is KGHDR and CDR2 is SFDVKD. V was trimmed by 8 bases and J by 9 bases, leaving 16 bases between them. The CDR3 loop spans 13 amino acids. The CDR3 protein is CATKGPLVGEQFF. The CDR3 DNA follows: TGTGCCACCAAGGGACCGCTGGTGGGTGAGCAGTTCTTC.

V gene TRBV11-2 combines with J gene TRBJ2-7, with 7 bases that match TRBD2. The CDR3 has 15 residues. CDR1 is SGHAT, CDR2 FQNNGV, per germline. V lost 1 base and J lost 3; bases outside the gene matches: 6. CDR3 in amino acids: CASSLAGGKIYEQYF. The DNA for the CDR3 is TGTGCCAGCAGCTTAGCGGGAGGAAAGATCTACGAGCAGTACTTC. Variable domain in full (rest from reference TRBV11-2 and TRBJ2-7): EAGVAQSPRYKIIEKRQSVAFWCNPISGHATLYWYQQILGQGPKLLIQFQNNGVVDDSQLPKDRFSAERLKGVDSTLKIQPAKLEDSAVYLCASSLAGGKIYEQYFGPGTRLTVT.

This clonotype was seen a few times. The rearrangement joins TRBV6-6 to TRBJ2-7; TRBD2 is a possible D gene (5 bases). CDR1 and CDR2 (germline): MNHNY, SVGAGI (reference sequence). There are 13 residues in the CDR3. V shed 2 bases and J shed 2 bases, with 7 bases lying between them. The CDR3 nucleotides are TGTGCCAGCAGTTACAGACTACCCTACGAGCAGTACTTC. It is translated as CASSYRLPYEQYF.

This chain links TRBV6-1 with TRBJ2-1; TRBD1 aligns across 11 bases. CDR1 is MNHNS and CDR2 is SASEGT in the germline V gene. This CDR3 region has 16 residues. The junction had 8 bases not matched to a gene; V was cut back by 6 bases and J by 4 bases. CDR3 sequence: CASRGQGQGDYNEQFF. CDR3 nucleotides: TGTGCCAGCAGGGGACAGGGACAGGGGGATTACAATGAGCAGTTCTTC.

The chain recombines TRBV29-1 with TRBJ2-1; no firm D call. This CDR3 comprises 14 residues. Looked up from germline, CDR1 is SQVTM and CDR2 is ANQGSEA. Deletions cut 7 bases from V and 1 base from J, with 14 bases between. The CDR3 DNA sequence: TGCAGCGCCGCCTACGTTGCGTCCTACAATGAGCAGTTCTTC. It is translated as CSAAYVASYNEQFF.

This clonotype has more than one count but fewer than ten. The chain uses TRBV7-9 and TRBJ1-1; D gene unclear. Germline V gives CDR1 SEHNR, CDR2 FQNEAQ (reference sequence). V was clipped by 0 bases and J by 6 bases, with 11 bases between them. This CDR3 is 14 amino acids long. The CDR3 DNA follows: TGTGCCAGCAGCTTAGCGAGTTTAGCATCTGAAGCTTTCTTT. Translating gives CASSLASLASEAFF.

This clonotype was recorded at least ten times. The chain is built from TRBV18 and TRBJ2-7; 9 bases align to TRBD1. The length of the CDR3 is 18 residues. Germline-derived CDR1 and CDR2 are KGHSH and LQKENI. J lost 1 base, V lost 6 bases, and 16 bases had no gene match. CDR3 nucleotides: TGTGCCAGCTCGCCAGGTCCCAGCCCGACAGGGGGGTCCTACGAGCAGTACTTC. Protein: CASSPGPSPTGGSYEQYF.

V and J are TRBV11-2 and TRBJ2-1; D might be TRBD1 or TRBD2, each matching 5 bases. The CDR3 length is 17 residues. The V gene lost 1 base and the J gene lost 4 bases, with 17 bases spanning the gap. Germline CDR1 SGHAT, CDR2 FQNNGV. CDR3 nucleotide sequence: TGTGCCAGCAGCTTAGTCGCTGGGGGTTACTCTTACAATGAGCAGTTCTTC. Its protein product is CASSLVAGGYSYNEQFF.

This sequence joins TRBV24-1 and TRBJ2-7; D call uncertain. CDR1 is KGHDR, CDR2 SFDVKD, per germline. Trimming took 4 bases from V and 3 from J, leaving 3 bases between them. This CDR3 is 11 amino acids long. CDR3 amino acids: CATSDNYEQYF. The CDR3 coding sequence is TGTGCCACCAGTGACAACTACGAGCAGTACTTC.

The V gene is TRBV6-6, the J gene TRBJ2-1, with D unclear. The CDR3 extends over 14 amino acids. CDR1 MNHNY and CDR2 SVGAGI come from the germline V gene (reference sequence). Deletions cut 6 bases from V and 0 bases from J, with 9 bases between. The chain's CDR3 is CASSLTNSYNEQFF. The DNA for the CDR3 is TGTGCCAGCAGCTTGACGAACTCCTACAATGAGCAGTTCTTC.

This clonotype was counted ten times or more. CDR3 amino acids: CASSLAGRTNYGYTF. The CDR3 region has the DNA TGTGCCAGCAGCTTGGCCGGACGGACTAACTATGGCTACACCTTC. The gene calls are TRBV5-4 and TRBJ1-2; unclear D gene. CDR3 length: 15 residues. The germline V gene has CDR1 SGHNT and CDR2 YYREEE (reference sequence). The V end lost 0 bases, the J end lost 0 bases, and 9 bases lay between the germline ends.

The V gene is TRBV6-1, the J gene TRBJ2-4, with 11 bases aligning to TRBD2. The CDR3 sequence is 20 residues long. Germline assignment: CDR1 MNHNS and CDR2 SASEGT. Trimming removed 3 bases from V and 0 bases from J; junction bases left unmatched: 13. The CDR3 DNA reads as TGTGCCAGCAGTGACCGACTAGCGGGACCTTTCTCTTTAGCCAAAAACATTCAGTACTTC. Amino acids: CASSDRLAGPFSLAKNIQYF.